Following are 24 T cell receptor beta chains from one sample sequenced in a study of T cell clonality in common variable immunodeficiency. General study findings and limits: Reportedly, TCR beta sequences from common variable immunodeficiency showed fewer deletions and N-nucleotide insertions.

Sequenced by immunoSEQ multiplex PCR; TCRdb stores in-frame clones only, minus some. The sample includes over 30,000 clones, none of them occurring once. These receptors' targets are unknown. The sequencing sample was made of peripheral blood mononuclear cells. Receptor source: a human donor with common variable immunodeficiency.

This clone was recorded many times. Sequencing ends 3 residues short of the CDR3 end; the germline J gene provides the rest. The chain combines TRBV27 with TRBJ2-7, with a weak D call TRBD2 (6 bases). Germline values: CDR1 MNHEY, CDR2 SMNVEV (reference sequence). Trimming stripped 2 bases from V and 1 base from J, with 6 bases between. The CDR3 is 13 amino acids. Incomplete CDR3 DNA: TGTGCCAGCAGTTTAGCGGGATCCTACGAG. It encodes CASSLAGSYE. In full, the CDR3 reads CASSLAGSYEQYF.

This clone was observed at least ten times. The read terminates 3 residues before the CDR3 end, so the remaining end is supplied by the germline J gene. The chain carries TRBV19 and TRBJ2-1; TRBD2 aligns across 9 bases. CDR3 length: 17 residues. With 1 base clipped from V and 1 base from J, the junction kept 5 bases outside the gene matches. From germline, CDR1 is LNHDA and CDR2 SQIVND (reference sequence). The CDR3 reads CASSIVLSGGSYNEQFF. Incomplete CDR3 DNA: TGTGCCAGTAGTATAGTTCTCAGCGGGGGGTCCTACAATGAG.

This clone was detected ten times or more. This CDR3 is CASSYGDRENEKLFF. The sequenced part of the CDR3 DNA is TGTGCCAGCAGTTACGGGGACAGGGAGAATGAAAAA. V is TRBV28 and J is TRBJ1-4, with 9 bases aligning to TRBD1. With the read ending 3 residues before the CDR3 end, the germline J gene is used to fill in that end. Trimming cost V 4 bases and J 5 bases; bases outside gene matches: 5. The CDR3 contains 15 residues. Germline V lookup: CDR1 MDHEN, CDR2 SYDVKM.

About this clone itself: The read stops 3 residues short of the end of the CDR3; the missing end is completed from the germline J gene. The same CDR3 is also encoded by other DNA sequences in this sample. The chain links TRBV7-3 to TRBJ2-2; D is possibly TRBD2 (6 bases). From germline, CDR1 is SGHTA and CDR2 FQGTGA. Trimming left V 5 bases short and J 5 bases short, with 18 bases between. The length of the CDR3 is 16 residues. The CDR3 sequence: CASSTSGGRGTGELFF. The sequenced CDR3 bases are TGTGCCAGCAGCACCTCCGGGGGACGGGGGACCGGGGAG. The full variable domain, with the rest looked up from reference TRBV7-3 and TRBJ2-2, is GAGVSQTPSNKVTEKGKYVELRCDPISGHTALYWYRQSLGQGPEFLIYFQGTGAADDSGLPNDRFFAVRPEGSVSTLKIQRTERGDSAVYLCASSTSGGRGTGELFFGEGSRLTVL.

This clone was counted between two and nine times. The sequenced fragment ends 3 residues before the CDR3 boundary, so the rest is inferred from the germline J gene. The chain is built from TRBV10-3 and TRBJ2-7; D unresolved. The CDR3 spans 13 residues. CDR1 and CDR2 from the germline V gene are ENHRY and SYGVKD. V was shortened by 10 bases and J by 0 bases, with 13 bases between the two germline ends. The CDR3 is CATKAVDSYEQYF. Incomplete CDR3 DNA: TGTGCCACCAAGGCTGTTGACTCCTACGAG.

A remark on this clone: With the read ending 3 residues before the CDR3 end, the germline J gene is used to fill in that end. The V and J genes are TRBV7-2 and TRBJ2-2; D is unclear. The ends were cut back, 1 base at V and 2 bases at J, with 5 bases in the middle. The CDR3 consists of 14 residues. Looked up from germline, CDR1 is SGHTA and CDR2 is FQGNSA. The part of the CDR3 DNA that was read is TGTGCCAGCAGCTTAGAGCGTAACACCGGGGAG. Translated: CASSLERNTGE. The CDR3 in full is CASSLERNTGELFF.

With regard to this clone: The read stops 3 residues short of the end of the CDR3; the missing end is completed from the germline J gene. This chain links TRBV19 with TRBJ2-3; the D gene is possibly TRBD2 (5 bases). CDR1 is LNHDA and CDR2 is SQIVND in the germline V gene (reference sequence). CDR3 length: 15 amino acids. V lost 3 bases and J lost 2, with 12 bases in between. The CDR3 is CASSIRGPTTDTQYF. The DNA read from the CDR3 is TGTGCCAGTAGTATTCGCGGGCCTACCACAGATACG.

This clone is categorized as medium-sized (0.01 to 0.1%). The CDR3 loop is CASSSGDFKDEQYF. The CDR3 bases that were read are TGTGCCAGCAGTTCCGGGGACTTCAAGGACGAG. The chain couples TRBV7-9 to TRBJ2-7, with D perhaps matching TRBD2 (6 bases). The read comes to an end 3 residues before the CDR3 does, leaving the germline J gene to fill in the end. The germline V and J ends were trimmed by 6 bases and 5 bases, with 17 bases remaining between them. CDR1 SEHNR and CDR2 FQNEAQ come from the germline V gene (reference sequence). The CDR3 is 14 amino acids.

This clone was recorded at least ten times. The CDR3 loop is CASSASGGTKNIQYF. The DNA read from the CDR3 is TGTGCCAGCAGCGCCTCAGGGGGAACCAAAAACATT. The V call is TRBV7-2, the J call TRBJ2-4, with TRBD1 matching over 7 bases. The read stops 3 residues short of the end of the CDR3; the missing end is completed from the germline J gene. CDR3 length equals 15 residues. Germline V gives CDR1 SGHTA, CDR2 FQGNSA. The V gene end was trimmed by 5 bases and the J gene end by 2 bases; junction bases not matched to a gene: 6.

This clone was detected a few times. From the germline J gene comes the end of the CDR3, since the read stops 3 residues before it. The chain is built from TRBV7-6 and TRBJ2-7, with 7 bases matching TRBD1. The CDR3 extends over 14 amino acids. Germline loops: CDR1 SGHVS, CDR2 FNYEAQ. V lost 5 bases and J lost 2; bases outside the gene matches: 6. The CDR3 DNA, read in part, is TGTGCCAGCAGCCCACGACAGGGAACCTACGAG. Protein: CASSPRQGTYE. The complete CDR3 sequence is CASSPRQGTYEQYF.

In this sample, this clone turned up many times. The read ends 3 residues before the CDR3 terminus; that terminus is restored from the germline J gene. The genes are TRBV30 and TRBJ1-3; the match to TRBD1 covers 7 bases. CDR1 GTSNPN and CDR2 SVGIG come from the germline V gene (reference sequence). V was pared by 5 bases and J by 0 bases, with 1 base of the junction left unmatched. The CDR3 sequence is 13 residues long. Here the CDR3 reads CAWDRASGNTIYF. The part of the CDR3 DNA that was read is TGTGCCTGGGACAGGGCCTCTGGAAACACC.

This clone was seen more than once but under ten times. The read stops 3 residues short of the end of the CDR3; the missing end is completed from the germline J gene. V usage is TRBV6-4 and J usage is TRBJ2-3, with TRBD2 identical over 11 bases. Germline V lookup: CDR1 MRHNA, CDR2 SNTAGT. CDR3 length: 16 residues. V was clipped by 8 bases and J by 4 bases; unmatched bases: 11. CDR3 DNA, as far as it was read: TGTGCCAGCGCGGAAGATAGCGGGAGGGCCGCAGATACG. Amino acids: CASAEDSGRAADT. The CDR3 reads in full as CASAEDSGRAADTQYF.

There are many counts of this clone. The read terminates 3 residues ahead of where the CDR3 ends, so the germline J gene completes it. V gene TRBV11-1 combines with J gene TRBJ2-2; 7 nucleotides line up with TRBD1. The CDR3 has 13 amino acids. Trimming cost V 5 bases and J 10 bases; bases outside gene matches: 7. Germline assignment: CDR1 SGHAT and CDR2 FQDESV (reference sequence). CDR3 sequence: CASSLGTAEELFF. The part of the CDR3 DNA that was read is TGTGCCAGCAGCCTTGGGACAGCCGAGGAG.

This clone was observed many times. The read ends 3 residues before the CDR3 terminus; that terminus is restored from the germline J gene. The V and J genes are TRBV29-1 and TRBJ2-3, with D perhaps given as TRBD1 or TRBD2 (5 bases each). Germline CDR1 and CDR2: SQVTM and ANQGSEA. The CDR3 is 12 amino acids. V shed 3 bases and J shed 4 bases, with 8 bases lying between them. CDR3 sequence: CSVDEGPDTQYF. The part of the CDR3 DNA that was read is TGCAGCGTTGATGAGGGGCCAGATACG.

This clone was seen repeatedly, ten times or more. The read finishes 3 residues shy of the CDR3 end, and the germline J gene is used to complete it. This sequence joins TRBV20-1 and TRBJ1-5; TRBD1 matches at 8 bases. Germline trimming cut 4 bases from V and 4 bases from J; bases unmatched to any gene: 3. Germline V gene sequence: CDR1 DFQATT, CDR2 SNEGSKA (reference sequence). The CDR3 contains 13 residues. The covered CDR3 bases are TGCAGTGCTAAGGGGACAGGAAATCAGCCC. The encoded protein is CSAKGTGNQP. The complete CDR3 protein is CSAKGTGNQPQHF.

This clone was detected many times. The sequenced fragment ends 3 residues before the CDR3 boundary, so the rest is inferred from the germline J gene. The chain couples TRBV29-1 to TRBJ2-3; 8 bases match TRBD1. Germline V CDR1 and CDR2: SQVTM, ANQGSEA. This CDR3 comprises 13 residues. J lost 2 bases, V lost 5 bases, and 3 bases had no gene match. The part of the CDR3 DNA that was read is TGCAGCGTTCCTCAGGGGGCCACAGATACG. It codes for CSVPQGATDT. The whole CDR3 protein reads CSVPQGATDTQYF.

A few counts support this clone. Read data end 3 residues before the CDR3 end; the end is taken from the germline J gene. This chain links TRBV5-1 with TRBJ1-3; D remains ambiguous. Germline V CDR1 and CDR2: SGHRS, YFSETQ. V lost 5 bases and J 0 bases, leaving 12 bases between the germline ends. The CDR3 consists of 15 residues. The part of the CDR3 DNA that was read is TGCGCCAGCAGTGAAGACTACTCCTCTGGAAACACC. It translates to CASSEDYSSGNT. The whole CDR3 is CASSEDYSSGNTIYF.

This clone was observed a handful of times. The CDR3 end is not reached by the read, which stops 3 residues before it; the germline J gene fills it in. V is TRBV7-6 and J is TRBJ2-1; 10 nucleotides align to TRBD2. CDR3 size: 15 residues. V gave up 6 bases and J gave up 0 bases; unmatched junction bases: 2. Germline-derived CDR1 and CDR2 are SGHVS and FNYEAQ. CDR3 region: CASRLAGSSYNEQFF. CDR3 bases read: TGTGCCAGCAGACTAGCGGGGAGCTCCTACAATGAG.

Only a few counts were recorded for this clone. The read finishes 3 residues shy of the CDR3 end, and the germline J gene is used to complete it. V and J are TRBV19 and TRBJ2-7; D perhaps matches TRBD1 (6 bases). V was clipped by 6 bases and J by 3 bases, with 18 bases between them. Germline assignment: CDR1 LNHDA and CDR2 SQIVND (reference sequence). This CDR3 is 15 amino acids long. CDR3 bases read: TGTGCCAGTAGGCACCTGACAGGACGGCACTACGAG. Translated, it gives CASRHLTGRHYE. The entire CDR3 protein is CASRHLTGRHYEQYF.

This clone was found a few times. The chain's CDR3 is CASSRLRGPLNEQFF. Partial CDR3 DNA: TGTGCCAGCAGCCGGCTGAGGGGCCCTCTAAATGAG. The chain carries TRBV7-2 and TRBJ2-1; the D gene could be TRBD1 or TRBD2 (5 bases each). The read comes to an end 3 residues before the CDR3 does, leaving the germline J gene to fill in the end. The CDR3 length is 15 residues. V shed 5 bases and J shed 7 bases, with 18 bases lying between them. Germline V gene lookup returns CDR1 SGHTA and CDR2 FQGNSA.

A few counts support this clone. From the germline J gene comes the end of the CDR3, since the read stops 3 residues before it. The chain uses TRBV5-1 and TRBJ2-1; D unclear. Trimming pared 0 bases from V and 0 bases from J, leaving 4 bases between. Germline V gene data show CDR1 as SGHRS and CDR2 as YFSETQ. The CDR3 is made up of 14 amino acids. CDR3 residues: CASSLAVSYNEQFF. The CDR3 DNA, read in part, is TGCGCCAGCAGCTTGGCAGTCTCCTACAATGAG.

The sample holds a few counts of this clone. The CDR3 goes on 3 residues after the read ends, and that part is filled in from the germline J gene. The chain carries TRBV16 and TRBJ1-1, with no clear D. The germline V gene has CDR1 KGHSY and CDR2 FQNENV. Trimming left V 4 bases short and J 1 base short, with 13 bases between. The CDR3 runs to 15 residues. CDR3 DNA (partial): TGTGCCAGCAGCCCCTTACACAGTCGGAACACTGAA. This sequence encodes CASSPLHSRNTE. The CDR3 as a whole reads CASSPLHSRNTEAFF.

A note on this clone: Coverage ceases 3 residues before the CDR3 finishes, and the germline J gene fills in the end. The chain recombines TRBV6-2 or TRBV6-3 with TRBJ2-7; no firm D call. V lost 7 bases and J lost 2, with 24 bases in between. Germline-derived CDR1 and CDR2 are MNHEY and SVGEGT. The CDR3 length is 17 residues. CDR3 in amino acids: CASMTETWKQSPYEQYF. Incomplete CDR3 DNA: TGTGCCAGCATGACGGAGACCTGGAAACAGTCCCCCTACGAG.

This clone came up many times. Read data end 3 residues before the CDR3 end; the end is taken from the germline J gene. The chain uses TRBV28 and TRBJ1-2, with D perhaps matching TRBD1 (6 bases). Trimming stripped 3 bases from V and 7 bases from J, with 18 bases between. Germline values: CDR1 MDHEN, CDR2 SYDVKM. The length of the CDR3 is 15 residues. This CDR3 reads CASSFSGGRSGGYTF. The part of the CDR3 DNA that was read is TGTGCCAGCAGTTTCTCGGGGGGCCGGTCTGGTGGC.